Following are 20 T cell receptor beta chains from one sample sequenced in a study of response to subunit inactivated influenza vaccine. One entry per CDR3 protein, called by TCRdb with MiXCR from the RT-PCR reads. The sample carries more than 700,000 distinct CDR3 sequences, around 21% recorded once. Source: PBMCs from blood, taken around 5 days after vaccination. The source is a man aged 45 to 65 who received an inactivated influenza vaccine.

This chain uses TRBV24-1 with TRBJ1-2; 8 bases are shared with TRBD1. The CDR3 length is 15 residues. V lost 3 bases, J lost 2 bases, and 4 bases stayed unmatched. CDR1 and CDR2 from the germline V gene are KGHDR and SFDVKD. CDR3 loop: CATSDRDRLNYGYTF. The CDR3 DNA follows: TGTGCCACCAGTGATCGGGACAGGTTAAACTATGGCTACACCTTC.

This clonotype was detected only a few times. V and J are TRBV28 and TRBJ2-7; 8 nucleotides agree with TRBD1. Trimming at V came to 8 bases and at J to 5 bases, leaving 14 bases not matched to a gene. CDR3 length: 15 residues. The V gene's germline CDR1 is MDHEN and CDR2 SYDVKM. The CDR3 reads CASGTKGTGWHEQYF. The CDR3 nucleotides read TGTGCCAGCGGAACAAAGGGGACAGGCTGGCACGAGCAGTACTTC. The full variable domain, with the rest looked up from reference TRBV28 and TRBJ2-7, is DVKVTQSSRYLVKRTGEKVFLECVQDMDHENMFWYRQDPGLGLRLIYFSYDVKMKEKGDIPEGYSVSREKKERFSLILESASTNQTSMYLCASGTKGTGWHEQYFGPGTRLTVT.

This clonotype has just a few counts. The chain recombines TRBV12-2 with TRBJ2-5; TRBD2 was called by the table and not checked on the DNA. TRBV12-2 is termed a pseudogene. CDR3 length equals 13 residues. CDR3 sequence: CASHPSPGETQYF. CDR3 in DNA: TGTGCAAGTCACCCCTCCCCCGGTGAGACCCAGTACTTC.

The chain employs TRBV6-5 and TRBJ2-3; TRBD1 or TRBD2 may be the D gene (7 bases each). The CDR3 contains 15 residues. V was pared by 0 bases and J by 4 bases, with 11 bases between. The germline V gene has CDR1 MNHEY and CDR2 SVGAGI. The CDR3 nucleotides read TGTGCCAGCAGTTACTCAGCGGGGACAGCAGATACGCAGTATTTT. It yields the protein CASSYSAGTADTQYF.

The chain combines TRBV29-1 with TRBJ2-3; D is ambiguous. With 8 bases removed from V and 5 bases from J, the gap between germline ends came to 14 bases. The CDR3 runs to 12 residues. Per the germline V gene, CDR1 is SQVTM and CDR2 is ANQGSEA. This CDR3 is CSIGGYGDTQYF. The CDR3 bases are TGCAGCATCGGCGGCTACGGAGATACGCAGTATTTT.

This chain uses TRBV6-1 with TRBJ1-5, with TRBD1 matching over 9 bases. V was clipped by 5 bases and J by 5 bases; unmatched bases: 7. The germline V gene encodes CDR1 MNHNS and CDR2 SASEGT. This CDR3 spans 15 amino acids. Here the CDR3 DNA reads TGTGCCAGCAGTCCTGGGACAGGGCGGCATCAGCCCCAGCATTTT. It translates to CASSPGTGRHQPQHF.

This chain joins TRBV9 and TRBJ2-3; D is unclear. The germline V gene has CDR1 SGDLS and CDR2 YYNGEE. The CDR3 spans 17 residues. V lost 4 bases and J lost 4, with 22 bases in between. The CDR3 bases are TGTGCCAGCAGCTCAAAGGAGATTTGGTTTACACCAGATACGCAGTATTTT. Translating gives CASSSKEIWFTPDTQYF.

This clonotype was counted a few times. The chain joins TRBV6-1 to TRBJ2-5, with no clear D. The V gene lost 5 bases and the J gene lost 4 bases, with 11 bases spanning the gap. CDR3 length: 13 residues. Germline V gene sequence: CDR1 MNHNS, CDR2 SASEGT. The CDR3 sequence: CASSPVLVETQYF. CDR3 nucleotides: TGTGCCAGCAGTCCAGTGCTCGTAGAGACCCAGTACTTC.

The V gene is TRBV5-1, the J gene TRBJ2-3, with 12 positions matching TRBD2. Trimming removed 4 bases from V and 2 bases from J; junction bases left unmatched: 5. Germline CDR1 and CDR2: SGHRS and YFSETQ. The CDR3 length is 16 residues. The CDR3, as DNA: TGCGCCAGCAGCACCTGGACTAGCGGGGACACAGATACGCAGTATTTT. Protein product: CASSTWTSGDTDTQYF.

The table lists this clonotype with a few counts. The V call is TRBV12-3 or TRBV12-4, the J call TRBJ2-7; D is possibly TRBD1 or TRBD2 (5 bases each). The CDR3 is 12 amino acids. Trimming took off 4 bases at V and 10 bases at J, with 14 bases between the two ends. CDR3 bases: TGTGCCAGCAGTTCTGGGGGTACCCACCAGTACTTC. Translating it yields CASSSGGTHQYF.

V is TRBV7-2 and J is TRBJ2-7, with 8 bases identical to TRBD1. CDR1 and CDR2 (germline): SGHTA, FQGNSA. The CDR3 is 15 residues long. The junction had 11 bases not matched to a gene; V was cut back by 3 bases and J by 7 bases. This chain's CDR3 is CASSFHGQGLGEQYF. Written as DNA, the CDR3 is TGTGCCAGCAGCTTTCACGGACAGGGCCTAGGAGAGCAGTACTTC.

The rearrangement links TRBV7-9 to TRBJ2-7; D is possibly TRBD1 or TRBD2 (5 bases each). Trimming took 2 bases from V and 6 from J, leaving 14 bases between them. CDR3 length: 14 residues. Per the germline V gene, CDR1 is SEHNR and CDR2 is FQNEAQ (reference sequence). DNA of the CDR3: TGTGCCAGCAGCTTACTGAGGGGTGGGGGCGAGCAGTACTTC. As protein: CASSLLRGGGEQYF.

This clonotype was found a few times. The chain links TRBV5-1 to TRBJ1-1; 7 bases align to TRBD1. After removal of 0 bases from V and 6 bases from J, the junction contained 11 bases not matched to a gene. Germline V gene sequence: CDR1 SGHRS, CDR2 YFSETQ. This CDR3 region has 16 residues. The CDR3 protein is CASSLEDRRRGAEAFF. In DNA, the CDR3 is TGCGCCAGCAGCTTGGAGGACAGGCGGAGGGGCGCTGAAGCTTTCTTT.

The chain is built from TRBV20-1 and TRBJ2-7, with D perhaps being TRBD1 or TRBD2 (6 bases each). CDR1 DFQATT and CDR2 SNEGSKA come from the germline V gene (reference sequence). This CDR3 is 15 amino acids long. Trimming took off 3 bases at V and 0 bases at J, with 15 bases between the two ends. CDR3 sequence (DNA): TGCAGTGCTAGGGGGGGCAGTTCTAGCTCCTACGAGCAGTACTTC. Translated, it gives CSARGGSSSSYEQYF.

This clonotype was seen a handful of times. The chain links TRBV5-1 to TRBJ2-7; tentatively, D is TRBD2 (6 bases). Trimming removed 4 bases at V and 3 bases at J, with 11 bases between. Germline CDR1 reads SGHRS; CDR2 reads YFSETQ. This CDR3 region has 13 residues. In nucleotides, the CDR3 is TGCGCCAGCAGCCGGGACTTCAACTACGAGCAGTACTTC. Its translation is CASSRDFNYEQYF.

This clonotype has just a few counts. This rearrangement joins TRBV7-2 to TRBJ2-5; possibly TRBD2 for D (7 bases). This CDR3 has 13 residues. Trimming removed 6 bases from V and 5 bases from J, with 13 bases in between. The V gene's germline CDR1 is SGHTA and CDR2 FQGNSA. CDR3 DNA sequence: TGTGCCAGCAGTAATGGGGGGGCGGAGACCCAGTACTTC. This encodes CASSNGGAETQYF.

This clonotype was observed a few times. This chain uses TRBV5-6 with TRBJ1-5; no reliable D call. Germline CDR1 reads SGHDT; CDR2 reads YYEEEE. The CDR3 spans 14 residues. Trimming took off 0 bases at V and 6 bases at J, with 10 bases between the two ends. This CDR3 reads CASSLVGIGQPQHF. The CDR3, as DNA: TGTGCCAGCAGCTTGGTGGGGATCGGTCAGCCCCAGCATTTT.

The rearrangement links TRBV27 to TRBJ1-1; D remains unclear. Trimming took off 7 bases at V and 4 bases at J, with 7 bases between the two ends. The length of the CDR3 is 11 residues. Germline-derived CDR1 and CDR2 are MNHEY and SMNVEV (reference sequence). In nucleotides, the CDR3 is TGTGCCAGCAAGTACAGCACTGAAGCTTTCTTT. Its translation: CASKYSTEAFF.

The rearrangement links TRBV5-1 to TRBJ2-5, with 9 bases fitting TRBD1. After removal of 2 bases from V and 4 bases from J, the junction contained 9 bases not matched to a gene. The CDR3 consists of 16 residues. Germline loops: CDR1 SGHRS, CDR2 YFSETQ. CDR3 DNA sequence: TGCGCCAGCAGCTTAGCCGGGACAGGGTCCCCAGAGACCCAGTACTTC. This codes for CASSLAGTGSPETQYF.

V and J are TRBV27 and TRBJ2-3, with 7 bases fitting TRBD2. J lost 7 bases, V lost 1 base, and 11 bases had no gene match. The germline V gene has CDR1 MNHEY and CDR2 SMNVEV (reference sequence). The CDR3 has 16 amino acids. CDR3 protein: CASSLWASGQRNTQYF. CDR3 sequence (DNA): TGTGCCAGCAGTTTATGGGCTAGCGGCCAACGTAATACGCAGTATTTT.